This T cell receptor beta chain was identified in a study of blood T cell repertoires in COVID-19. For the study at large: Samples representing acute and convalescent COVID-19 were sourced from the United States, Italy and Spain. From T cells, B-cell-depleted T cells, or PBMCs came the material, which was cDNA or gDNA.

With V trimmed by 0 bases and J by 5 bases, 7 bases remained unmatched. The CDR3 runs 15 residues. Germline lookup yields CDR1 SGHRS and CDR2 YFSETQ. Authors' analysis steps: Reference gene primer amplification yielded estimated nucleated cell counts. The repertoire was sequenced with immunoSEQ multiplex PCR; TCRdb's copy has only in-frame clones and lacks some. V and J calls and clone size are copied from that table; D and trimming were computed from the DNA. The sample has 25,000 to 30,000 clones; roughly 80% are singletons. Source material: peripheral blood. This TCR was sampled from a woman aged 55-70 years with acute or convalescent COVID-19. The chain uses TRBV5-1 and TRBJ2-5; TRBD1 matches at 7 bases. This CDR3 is CASSLGTGFGETQYF. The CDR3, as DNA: TGCGCCAGCAGCTTGGGGACAGGCTTCGGGGAGACCCAGTACTTC.